This T cell receptor (beta chain) derives from a study of cytomegalovirus exposure and HLA in healthy donors. Germline lookup yields CDR1 SGHNT and CDR2 YYREEE (reference sequence). Termini included, the CDR3 measures 8 amino acids. Turning to this clone: The final CDR3 position lacks the conserved phenylalanine or tryptophan, pointing to a likely read error. It is unclear where the CDR3 begins or ends on the DNA, so no DNA is shown, and the CDR3 is as TCRdb lists it.

The PCR made use of 60 Vbeta and 13 Jbeta primers. Assay used: immunoSEQ multiplex PCR; TCRdb lists only in-frame clones, some missing. The sample records tens of thousands of clones, approximately 81% being singletons. V is TRBV5-4 and J is TRBJ1-3. The TCR originated in a girl aged 2-15 years in good health and CMV-seropositive. What was sequenced was PBMCs. The CDR3 region is CASARVHP.